This T cell receptor (beta chain) was profiled in a study of human T cells and chemical hapten exposure. The time point: healthy volunteer bleed at 2 weeks. Researchers extracted total RNA from unfractionated whole blood. The library attached unique molecular identifiers to individual cDNA molecules. TCRdb itself ran the RACE reads through MiXCR, one entry per CDR3 protein. Here the sample spans approximately 90,000 distinct CDR3 sequences, approximately 9.7% being singletons. The receptor was derived from a female donor in good health. Some clones in this sample may be carry-over from other donors' samples. Input material: whole blood.

CDR3 residues: CSARTESEQYF. DNA of the CDR3: TGCAGTGCCCGGACCGAGAGCGAGCAGTACTTC. V and J are TRBV20-1 and TRBJ2-7; no reliable D call. The germline V and J ends were trimmed by 6 bases and 6 bases, with 12 bases remaining between them. The germline V gene has CDR1 DFQATT and CDR2 SNEGSKA (reference sequence). This CDR3 spans 11 amino acids.